These T cell receptor beta chains were read from a single sample in a study of blood T cell repertoires in COVID-19. Profiled with immunoSEQ multiplex PCR; TCRdb holds only in-frame clones, not every one. The data contain roughly 350,000 clones, roughly 90% of them singletons. The sample was peripheral blood. All receptors come from a woman in her sixties or seventies with COVID-19, enrolled during active disease. Both conserved end residues are part of each CDR3. A D gene is named only where the DNA matches it firmly. Clone size appears in some rows only: once, few, many, or a class for an expanded clone.

clone_size	v_call	d_call	j_call	cdr3_nt	cdr3_aa
-	TRBV18	-	TRBJ2-5	TGTGCCAGCTCACTAGACAGGAGGATGGAGACCCAGTACTTC	CASSLDRRMETQYF
many	TRBV10-1	-	TRBJ2-1	TGCGCCAGCAGTGAGGGGACAATTTTGAATGAGCAGTTCTTC	CASSEGTILNEQFF
-	TRBV7-8	-	TRBJ2-7	TGTGCCAGCAGCCGCGCCGTGGGAGGAACCTACGAGCAGTACTTC	CASSRAVGGTYEQYF
-	TRBV5-1	TRBD1	TRBJ1-2	TGCGCCAGCAGCTTGGAGGCAGGGGGAGGAGTTGGCTACACCTTC	CASSLEAGGGVGYTF
few	TRBV6-5	-	TRBJ1-5	TGTGCCAGCAGTTACCGGGGGAGCAATCAGCCCCAGCATTTT	CASSYRGSNQPQHF
-	TRBV6-5	-	TRBJ1-2	TGTGCCAGCAGGAACAGGGATCCCGTCTATGGCTACACCTTC	CASRNRDPVYGYTF
-	TRBV5-8	-	TRBJ1-3	TGTGCCAGCAGCCGAAAAGATCCCAGGGGATCTGGAAACACCATATATTTT	CASSRKDPRGSGNTIYF
-	TRBV6-6	TRBD1	TRBJ1-5	TGTGCCAGCAGTCCCGGGACAGATAGCAATCAGCCCCAGCATTTT	CASSPGTDSNQPQHF
-	TRBV2	TRBD1	TRBJ2-7	TGTGCCAGCAGTGAGGATCCGACAGGGTACGAGCAGTACTTC	CASSEDPTGYEQYF
-	TRBV28	-	TRBJ1-4	TGTGCCAGCAGTTTCCAGGGAATAAATGAAAAACTGTTTTTT	CASSFQGINEKLFF
-	TRBV5-1	TRBD2	TRBJ2-1	TGCGCCAGCAGCTTGGGATCGGGACTAGCGGGGGATGAGCAGTTCTTC	CASSLGSGLAGDEQFF
-	TRBV3-1/TRBV3-2	-	TRBJ2-3	TGTGCCAGCAGCCTAACTACCTCTACGCAGTATTTT	CASSLTTSTQYF
-	TRBV3-1/TRBV3-2	TRBD1	TRBJ1-2	TGTGCCAGCAGCCAAGGTAACGACAGGGTAGTCTATGGCTACACCTTC	CASSQGNDRVVYGYTF
-	TRBV11-2	-	TRBJ1-1	TGTGCCAGCAGCCTACAGAGGGTGGAAACTGAAGCTTTCTTT	CASSLQRVETEAFF
-	TRBV6-5	TRBD1	TRBJ2-1	TGTGCCAGCAGAGATAAAACTACAGGGGTGCGGCAGTTCTTC	CASRDKTTGVRQFF
-	TRBV4-2	-	TRBJ1-2	TGTGCCAGCACCCGAGGGGGGGCGGCTGGCTACACCTTC	CASTRGGAAGYTF
-	TRBV24-1	-	TRBJ1-4	TGTGCCACCAGTGATCCCGCGGGGGCTGATAATGAAAAACTGTTTTTT	CATSDPAGADNEKLFF
-	TRBV6-2/TRBV6-3	TRBD1	TRBJ1-2	TGTGCCAGCAGTTACGGTGAGACAGGGGATGGCTACACCTTC	CASSYGETGDGYTF
-	TRBV18	TRBD1	TRBJ1-2	TGTGCCAGCTCATGGGGACAGGGAAATGGCTACACCTTC	CASSWGQGNGYTF
once	TRBV3-1/TRBV3-2	-	TRBJ1-1	TGTGCCAGCAGCCTCAATGGGGTTGAGCTCGGCAGGGTCACTGAAGCTTTCTTT	CASSLNGVELGRVTEAFF
once	TRBV30	-	TRBJ1-6	TGTGCCTGGAGACCCATGGGAGTAGGCAAGAGCTCCTATAATTCACCCCTCCACTTT	CAWRPMGVGKSSYNSPLHF
-	TRBV6-5	TRBD1	TRBJ2-7	TGTGCCAGCAGTTGGGGACAGGGGTCCTACGAGCAGTACTTC	CASSWGQGSYEQYF
-	TRBV2	-	TRBJ1-2	TGTGCCAGCAGAGGGGCCTCTTCTAACTATGGCTACACCTTC	CASRGASSNYGYTF
-	TRBV18	TRBD1	TRBJ1-1	TGTGCCAGCTCACCCCCTGGACGGGACAGGGGAAGGGCTGAAGCTTTCTTT	CASSPPGRDRGRAEAFF
-	TRBV5-1	-	TRBJ1-1	TGCGCCAGCAGGGTCGCGGGCGCTGAAGCTTTCTTT	CASRVAGAEAFF
-	TRBV6-2/TRBV6-3	-	TRBJ1-5	TGTGCCAGCAGTTACTCGACGGGGGGTGCAATGAATCAGCCCCAGCATTTT	CASSYSTGGAMNQPQHF
once	TRBV7-9	-	TRBJ2-3	TGTGCCAGCAGCCCTCGACTCGATAGCACAGATACGCAGTATTTT	CASSPRLDSTDTQYF
-	TRBV28	TRBD1	TRBJ1-5	TGTGCCAGCAGGCAACAGGGGGTTAGGACCCAGCATTTT	CASRQQGVRTQHF
-	TRBV11-2	-	TRBJ2-7	TGTGCCAGCAGCCCCTCTAGAGCCTTCGTCTACGAGCAGTACTTC	CASSPSRAFVYEQYF
-	TRBV11-3	-	TRBJ1-3	TGTGCCAGCAGTAACACTGGAAACACCATATATTTT	CASSNTGNTIYF
-	TRBV19	-	TRBJ2-6	TGTGCCAGTAGCGATAGGGGGGGTCCCGGGGCCAACGTCCTGACTTTC	CASSDRGGPGANVLTF
once	TRBV4-3	TRBD1	TRBJ2-7	TGCGCCAGCAGCCAAGATTGGACAGGGAACTACGAGCAGTACTTC	CASSQDWTGNYEQYF
-	TRBV28	-	TRBJ1-5	TGTGCCAGCAGTTTTTCCCCAGGGGAACAGCCCCAGCATTTT	CASSFSPGEQPQHF
-	TRBV2	TRBD2	TRBJ2-1	TGTGCCAGGACTCGACTGCTAGCGGGGGGACACTACAATGAGCAGTTCTTC	CARTRLLAGGHYNEQFF
few	TRBV3-1/TRBV3-2	-	TRBJ1-5	TGTGCCAGCAGCCAAGGGGGAGGGGATAGCAATCAGCCCCAGCATTTT	CASSQGGGDSNQPQHF
-	TRBV29-1	-	TRBJ2-7	TGCAGCGTTGGAGGGGGGACAGAGGGTTACTACGAGCAGTACTTC	CSVGGGTEGYYEQYF
-	TRBV4-1	-	TRBJ1-1	TGCGCCAGCAGCTACGGACTGATTAACACTGAAGCTTTCTTT	CASSYGLINTEAFF
-	TRBV30	-	TRBJ2-7	TGTGCCTGGAGCAGGCAGGGGGGAAGCGAGCAGTACTTC	CAWSRQGGSEQYF
-	TRBV5-6	TRBD1	TRBJ1-1	TGTGCCAGCAGCTCAACTGACAGGGCGACCACTGAAGCTTTCTTT	CASSSTDRATTEAFF
-	TRBV12-5	-	TRBJ2-7	TGTGCTAGTGGTTTGGCCAACCGGGATCCGGGCGAGCAGTACTTC	CASGLANRDPGEQYF
-	TRBV28	TRBD1	TRBJ1-5	TGTGCCAGCAGGGGGACAGCTAGCAATCAGCCCCAGCATTTT	CASRGTASNQPQHF
-	TRBV14	TRBD1	TRBJ1-2	TGTGCCAGCAGCCAAGGCCCAGGGGGCGCCCACTATGGCTACACCTTC	CASSQGPGGAHYGYTF
-	TRBV7-9	-	TRBJ1-2	TGTGCCAGCAGCCATTACGTTAGACAGGATGGCTACACCTTC	CASSHYVRQDGYTF
-	TRBV27	TRBD1	TRBJ2-1	TGTGCCAGCAGTTTCAGGACAGGGGACAATGAGCAGTTCTTC	CASSFRTGDNEQFF
-	TRBV9	-	TRBJ2-3	TGTGCCAGCAGCCGAGGAAGGACTACGCCTTCGGCAGATACGCAGTATTTT	CASSRGRTTPSADTQYF
once	TRBV2	TRBD1	TRBJ2-5	TGTGCCAGCAGGGGGGACAGGGTACTAGGAGAGACCCAGTACTTC	CASRGDRVLGETQYF
-	TRBV3-1/TRBV3-2	-	TRBJ2-7	TGTGCCAGCAGCGGACCCTGGACAAGTTCACAGCCCAGCTACGAGCAGTACTTC	CASSGPWTSSQPSYEQYF
-	TRBV6-2/TRBV6-3	TRBD2	TRBJ2-3	TGTGCCAGCAGTACACCTCTGAACGGGGGGGCCATTACGCAGTATTTT	CASSTPLNGGAITQYF
-	TRBV7-6	TRBD1	TRBJ2-7	TGTGCCAGCAGCTTAATGGGACAGGGGAAGGGCGAGCAGTACTTC	CASSLMGQGKGEQYF
-	TRBV5-8	-	TRBJ2-1	TGTGCCAGCAGGTGGGGTCCGGGGGGCAGCAATGAGCAGTTCTTC	CASRWGPGGSNEQFF
-	TRBV21-1	-	TRBJ1-1	TGTGCCAGCAGCAAAGGCGGGGCCCTGAACACTGAAGCTTTCTTT	CASSKGGALNTEAFF
-	TRBV7-8	TRBD1	TRBJ1-4	TGTGCCAGCGCCCAGGGGGCAAGTGTAACTAATGAAAAACTGTTTTTT	CASAQGASVTNEKLFF
few	TRBV5-1	TRBD2	TRBJ2-1	TGCGCCAGCAGCTTGGTGGCTAGCGGGGGCCCCGGTAGAAATGAGCAGTTCTTC	CASSLVASGGPGRNEQFF